This T cell receptor beta chain was sequenced for a study of T-cell reconstitution after alpha-beta-depleted transplantation in children. Unique molecular identifiers were incorporated when the TCRbeta library was constructed. TCRdb independently ran MiXCR on the PCR reads; one entry per CDR3 protein. The sample holds about 610,000 distinct CDR3 sequences, 8% to 11% seen once. CDR1 and CDR2 (germline): SGHRS, YFSETQ. V lost 3 bases, J lost 4 bases, and 8 bases stayed unmatched. CDR3 length: 17 amino acids. The sample was PBMCs from the stem cell graft donor, taken from the stem cell graft. This clonotype originated in a human donor who donated a stem cell graft to a child with acute myeloid leukemia. The rearrangement links TRBV5-1 to TRBJ2-1, with 12 bases that match TRBD2. The CDR3 DNA reads TGCGCCAGCAGCTACGGACTAGCGGGAATAAGGTACAATGAGCAGTTCTTC. This translates into CASSYGLAGIRYNEQFF. Filled out from reference TRBV5-1 and TRBJ2-1, the complete variable domain reads KAGVTQTPRYLIKTRGQQVTLSCSPISGHRSVSWYQQTPGQGLQFLFEYFSETQRNKGNFPGRFSGRQFSNSRSEMNVSTLELGDSALYLCASSYGLAGIRYNEQFFGPGTRLTVL.